The 15 T cell receptor beta chains below come from one sample, sequenced in a study of low-dose radiotherapy and immunotherapy resistance in tumors. Documented time point: before trial treatment. First-strand cDNA used TRAV- and TRBV-specific primers, covering alpha and beta chains. The TCRs were subjected to amplification over roughly 20 PCR cycles employing a constant-region primer in conjunction with a V-primer adapter. From the reads, TCRdb called clonotypes with MiXCR, one entry per CDR3 protein. The table shows tens of thousands of distinct CDR3 sequences, with roughly 9% occurring only once. This specimen was PBMCs, taken before treatment. The receptors originated from a male donor with prostate cancer.

On this clonotype itself: A much larger clone lies a single base off, so this may be a read error. The gene calls are TRBV6-1 and TRBJ1-6; D not resolved. Trimming removed 5 bases from V and 0 bases from J, with 8 bases in between. The CDR3 contains 15 residues. Germline assignment: CDR1 MNHNS and CDR2 SASEGT. The CDR3 region has the DNA TGTGCCAGCAGTTACGTAAGCTCCTATAATTCACCCCTCCACTTT. Translated, it gives CASSYVSSYNSPLHF.

In its sample, this clonotype was seen many times. V and J are TRBV4-1 and TRBJ2-3; no clear D. CDR1 MGHRA and CDR2 YSYEKL come from the germline V gene. Trimming pared 3 bases from V and 1 base from J, leaving 8 bases between. This CDR3 region has 14 residues. The CDR3 spells CASSHVQGTDTQYF. The CDR3, as DNA: TGCGCCAGCAGCCACGTTCAGGGCACAGATACGCAGTATTTT.

This clonotype was counted at least ten times. This chain links TRBV29-1 with TRBJ2-7; no reliable D call. CDR3 length equals 12 residues. Germline V gene lookup returns CDR1 SQVTM and CDR2 ANQGSEA. Trimming stripped 4 bases from V and 2 bases from J, with 9 bases between. The CDR3 loop is CSVVSIPYEQYF. The CDR3 bases are TGCAGCGTTGTCAGTATCCCCTACGAGCAGTACTTC.

This clonotype was seen at least ten times. The CDR3 is CASGPPGANVLTF. As DNA, the CDR3 is TGTGCCAGCGGGCCGCCTGGGGCCAACGTCCTGACTTTC. This chain links TRBV28 with TRBJ2-6; the D is unclear. The CDR3 contains 13 residues. CDR1 and CDR2 (germline): MDHEN, SYDVKM. V was trimmed by 8 bases and J by 2 bases, leaving 7 bases between them.

This clonotype was detected many times. The chain combines TRBV9 with TRBJ2-1; 8 bases align to TRBD2. The CDR3 consists of 16 residues. Looked up from germline, CDR1 is SGDLS and CDR2 is YYNGEE. Germline trimming cut 4 bases from V and 8 bases from J; bases unmatched to any gene: 14. The CDR3 region is CASSPYWEREIDEQFF. The DNA of the CDR3 is TGTGCCAGCAGCCCTTACTGGGAGCGGGAGATCGATGAGCAGTTCTTC.

This clonotype has ten or more counts. CDR3 sequence (DNA): TGTGCCAGCAGTACTCGTGGGGCCAACGTCCTGACTTTC. Translated: CASSTRGANVLTF. This chain connects TRBV5-6 to TRBJ2-6, with unresolved D. The CDR3 length is 13 residues. CDR1 is SGHDT, CDR2 YYEEEE, per germline. V dropped 5 bases and J dropped 3 bases, with 6 bases sitting between them.

This clonotype was observed at least ten times. The gene calls are TRBV24-1 and TRBJ2-7, with 8 bases lining up with TRBD1. The germline gives CDR1 KGHDR, CDR2 SFDVKD. J was trimmed by 4 bases and V by 2 bases; bases with no gene match: 15. CDR3 length: 18 amino acids. CDR3 protein: CATSDCGRGRPWPYEQYF. As DNA, the CDR3 is TGTGCCACCAGTGATTGCGGCAGGGGGCGGCCCTGGCCTTACGAGCAGTACTTC.

This clonotype was observed at least ten times. This chain's CDR3 is CASSRAGGRGEKLFF. In nucleotides, the CDR3 is TGTGCCAGCAGCCGCGCAGGGGGTAGAGGTGAAAAACTGTTTTTT. This rearrangement joins TRBV7-2 to TRBJ1-4, with TRBD1 matching over 7 bases. The CDR3 loop spans 15 amino acids. V was pared by 5 bases and J by 7 bases, with 10 bases of the junction left unmatched. Germline assignment: CDR1 SGHTA and CDR2 FQGNSA.

The sample holds many counts of this clonotype. The chain uses TRBV28 and TRBJ1-5; 7 bases are a match to TRBD1. Germline loops: CDR1 MDHEN, CDR2 SYDVKM. V lost 8 bases and J lost 3; bases outside the gene matches: 4. This CDR3 region has 13 residues. The CDR3 region is CASGGQVNQPQHF. For the CDR3, the DNA is TGTGCCAGCGGAGGACAGGTCAATCAGCCCCAGCATTTT.

This clonotype has at least ten counts. J is TRBJ1-6 and V is TRBV9; D gene unclear. Looked up from germline, CDR1 is SGDLS and CDR2 is YYNGEE. V gave up 4 bases and J gave up 4 bases, with 15 bases separating them. The CDR3 loop spans 16 amino acids. CDR3 coding DNA: TGTGCCAGCAGCCCGCAGGATGCTCTATATAATTCACCCCTCCACTTT. Translated: CASSPQDALYNSPLHF.

This clonotype has a count of ten or more. This chain uses TRBV12-3 or TRBV12-4 with TRBJ2-1; D tentatively reads TRBD1 or TRBD2 (5 bases each). The CDR3 is 14 residues long. The V gene lost 6 bases and the J gene lost 10 bases, with 19 bases spanning the gap. The CDR3 sequence is CASRTPGPAIEQFF. CDR3 nucleotide sequence: TGTGCCAGCAGGACACCGGGGCCTGCAATAGAGCAGTTCTTC.

Ten or more counts support this clonotype. The chain links TRBV4-2 to TRBJ1-5; D call uncertain. V lost 0 bases and J lost 4, with 10 bases in between. The CDR3 loop spans 15 amino acids. Germline V lookup: CDR1 LGHNA, CDR2 YNFKEQ. In nucleotides, the CDR3 is TGTGCCAGCAGCCAAGAAGAGAGAGGGAATCAGCCCCAGCATTTT. This encodes CASSQEERGNQPQHF.

This clonotype has at least ten counts. V and J are TRBV20-1 and TRBJ2-3; D is possibly TRBD1 (5 bases). The CDR3 runs to 14 residues. V was trimmed by 2 bases and J by 0 bases, leaving 9 bases between them. CDR1 is DFQATT, CDR2 SNEGSKA, per germline (reference sequence). CDR3 coding DNA: TGCAGTGCTAGAAAAGGGGCTAGCACAGATACGCAGTATTTT. Residues: CSARKGASTDTQYF.

This clonotype was observed many times. The genes are TRBV2 and TRBJ2-1; 13 nucleotides line up with TRBD2. Trimming at V came to 9 bases and at J to 5 bases, leaving 4 bases not matched to a gene. Germline V gives CDR1 SNHLY, CDR2 FYNNEI. The CDR3 is 14 residues long. CDR3 sequence: CASTGLAGHNEQFF. In nucleotides, the CDR3 is TGTGCCAGTACGGGACTAGCGGGACACAATGAGCAGTTCTTC.

The sample holds many counts of this clonotype. This rearrangement joins TRBV28 to TRBJ2-2; D is tentatively TRBD1 or TRBD2 (6 bases each). This CDR3 is 14 amino acids long. Per the germline V gene, CDR1 is MDHEN and CDR2 is SYDVKM. Trimming left V 6 bases short and J 4 bases short, with 12 bases between. CDR3 loop: CASSLGGGTGELFF. CDR3 nucleotide sequence: TGTGCCAGCAGCCTCGGAGGGGGCACCGGGGAGCTGTTTTTT.